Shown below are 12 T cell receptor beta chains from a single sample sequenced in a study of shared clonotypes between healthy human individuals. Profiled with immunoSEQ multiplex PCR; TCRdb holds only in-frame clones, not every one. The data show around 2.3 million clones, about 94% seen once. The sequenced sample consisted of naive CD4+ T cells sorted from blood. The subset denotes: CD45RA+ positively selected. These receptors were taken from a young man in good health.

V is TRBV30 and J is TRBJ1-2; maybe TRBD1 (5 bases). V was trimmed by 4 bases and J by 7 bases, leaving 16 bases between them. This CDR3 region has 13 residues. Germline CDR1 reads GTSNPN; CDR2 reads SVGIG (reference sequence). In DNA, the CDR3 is TGTGCCTGGAACTCCGGGGGGAGGGGTGGCTACACCTTC. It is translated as CAWNSGGRGGYTF.

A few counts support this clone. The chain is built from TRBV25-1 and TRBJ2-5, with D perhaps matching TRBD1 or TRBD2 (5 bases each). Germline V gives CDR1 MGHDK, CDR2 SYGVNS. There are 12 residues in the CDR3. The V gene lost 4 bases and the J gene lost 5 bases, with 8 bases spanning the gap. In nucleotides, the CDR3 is TGTGCCAGCAGTGGATGGGGGGAGACCCAGTACTTC. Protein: CASSGWGETQYF.

CDR3 protein: CASSFRVTQYF. CDR3 coding DNA: TGTGCCAGCAGTTTTAGGGTGACGCAGTATTTT. The V call is TRBV28, the J call TRBJ2-3, with D unclear. The CDR3 is made up of 11 amino acids. Germline values: CDR1 MDHEN, CDR2 SYDVKM. V was cut by 3 bases and J by 9 bases, with 7 bases left in between.

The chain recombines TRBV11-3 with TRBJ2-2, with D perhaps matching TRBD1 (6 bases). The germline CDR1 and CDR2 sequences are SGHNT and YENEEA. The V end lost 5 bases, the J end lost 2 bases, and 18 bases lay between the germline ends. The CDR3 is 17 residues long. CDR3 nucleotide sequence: TGTGCCAGCAGCACCCAGAGAGACAGGATTAACACCGGGGAGCTGTTTTTT. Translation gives CASSTQRDRINTGELFF.

The DNA of the CDR3 is TGTGCCAGCAGGAGAACAGGGGTCGGCACAGATACGCAGTATTTT. Translation gives CASRRTGVGTDTQYF. V gene TRBV6-1 combines with J gene TRBJ2-3, with 7 nucleotides matching TRBD1. J was trimmed by 1 base and V by 6 bases; bases with no gene match: 7. In germline, CDR1 is MNHNS, CDR2 SASEGT. This CDR3 comprises 15 residues.

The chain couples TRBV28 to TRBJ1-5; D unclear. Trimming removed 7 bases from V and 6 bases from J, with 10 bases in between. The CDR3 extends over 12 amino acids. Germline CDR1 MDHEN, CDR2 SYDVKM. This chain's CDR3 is CASTLYSQPQHF. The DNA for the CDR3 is TGTGCCAGCACCCTTTATTCTCAGCCCCAGCATTTT.

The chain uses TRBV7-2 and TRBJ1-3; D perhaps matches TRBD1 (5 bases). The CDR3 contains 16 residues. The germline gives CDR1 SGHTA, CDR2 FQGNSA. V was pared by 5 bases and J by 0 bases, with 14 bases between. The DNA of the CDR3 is TGTGCCAGCAGCCCGAGCGGGGGGTTCTCTGGAAACACCATATATTTT. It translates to CASSPSGGFSGNTIYF.

The chain's CDR3 is CASSPKDGSGATGELFF. CDR3 in DNA: TGTGCCAGCTCACCAAAAGATGGTAGCGGGGCCACCGGGGAGCTGTTTTTT. The V and J genes are TRBV18 and TRBJ2-2; TRBD2 matches 8 bases. The germline CDR1 and CDR2 sequences are KGHSH and LQKENI. This CDR3 spans 17 amino acids. V lost 2 bases and J lost 4; bases outside the gene matches: 9.

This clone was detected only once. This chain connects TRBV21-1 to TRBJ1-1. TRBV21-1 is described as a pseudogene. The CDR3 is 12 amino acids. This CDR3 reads CASRDLCTEAFF. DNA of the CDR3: TGTGCCAGCCGGGATCTCTGCACTGAAGCTTTCTTT.

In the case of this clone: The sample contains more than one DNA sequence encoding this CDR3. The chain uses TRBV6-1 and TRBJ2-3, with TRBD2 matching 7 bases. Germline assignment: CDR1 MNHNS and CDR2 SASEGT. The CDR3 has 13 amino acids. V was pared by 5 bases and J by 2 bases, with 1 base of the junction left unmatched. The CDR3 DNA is TGTGCCAGCAGTAGCGGGAACACAGATACGCAGTATTTT. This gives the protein CASSSGNTDTQYF.

This CDR3 reads CASSPTIRETQYF. CDR3 bases: TGTGCCAGTAGTCCAACGATCCGGGAGACCCAGTACTTC. This chain links TRBV19 with TRBJ2-5; no firm D call. The CDR3 is 13 residues long. V was clipped by 5 bases and J by 5 bases, with 12 bases between them. Germline CDR1 LNHDA, CDR2 SQIVND (reference sequence).

The CDR3 spells CASSKPGQGVYEQYF. The CDR3 nucleotides are TGTGCCAGCAGTAAACCGGGACAGGGGGTCTACGAGCAGTACTTC. V usage is TRBV6-1 and J usage is TRBJ2-7; 11 bases line up with TRBD1. The CDR3 loop spans 15 amino acids. Per germline, CDR1 MNHNS and CDR2 SASEGT. With V trimmed by 5 bases and J by 3 bases, 6 bases remained unmatched.